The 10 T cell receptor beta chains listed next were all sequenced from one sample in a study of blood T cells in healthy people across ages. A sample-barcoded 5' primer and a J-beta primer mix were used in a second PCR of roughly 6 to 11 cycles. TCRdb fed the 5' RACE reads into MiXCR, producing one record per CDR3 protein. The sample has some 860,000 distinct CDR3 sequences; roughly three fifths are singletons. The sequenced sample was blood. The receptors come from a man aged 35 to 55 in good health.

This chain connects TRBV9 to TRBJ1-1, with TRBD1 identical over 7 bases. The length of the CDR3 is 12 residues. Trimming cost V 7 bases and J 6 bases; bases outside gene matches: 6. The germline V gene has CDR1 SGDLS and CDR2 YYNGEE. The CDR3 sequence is CASGATGSEAFF. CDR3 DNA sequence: TGTGCCAGCGGGGCGACAGGGTCTGAAGCTTTCTTT.

CDR3 region: CSARKLAGSLDTQYF. The CDR3 DNA reads as TGCAGTGCCCGAAAACTAGCGGGGTCCTTAGATACGCAGTATTTT. The chain employs TRBV20-1 and TRBJ2-3, with 10 bases matching TRBD2. Per germline, CDR1 DFQATT and CDR2 SNEGSKA (reference sequence). The length of the CDR3 is 15 residues. Germline trimming cut 6 bases from V and 5 bases from J; bases unmatched to any gene: 11.

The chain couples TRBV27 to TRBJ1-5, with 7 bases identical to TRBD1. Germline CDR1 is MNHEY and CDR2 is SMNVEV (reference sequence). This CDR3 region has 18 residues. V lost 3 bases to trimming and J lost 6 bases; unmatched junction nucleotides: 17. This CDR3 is CASSFSQEKGALVQPQHF. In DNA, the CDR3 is TGTGCCAGCAGTTTCTCCCAGGAGAAGGGGGCTTTGGTTCAGCCCCAGCATTTT.

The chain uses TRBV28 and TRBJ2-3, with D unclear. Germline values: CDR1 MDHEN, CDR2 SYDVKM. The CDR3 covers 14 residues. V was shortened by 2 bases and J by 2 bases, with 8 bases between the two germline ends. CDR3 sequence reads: CASSLPAITDTQYF. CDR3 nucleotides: TGTGCCAGCAGTTTACCGGCGATCACAGATACGCAGTATTTT.

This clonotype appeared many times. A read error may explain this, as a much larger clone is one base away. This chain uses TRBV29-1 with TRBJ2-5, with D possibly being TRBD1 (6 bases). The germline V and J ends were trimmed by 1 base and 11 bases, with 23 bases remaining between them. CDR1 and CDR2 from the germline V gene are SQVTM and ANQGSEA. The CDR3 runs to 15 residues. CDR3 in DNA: TGCAGCGTTGAAGCGGGACACCCAGTCCCCGATGAGCAGTACTTC. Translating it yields CSVEAGHPVPDEQYF.

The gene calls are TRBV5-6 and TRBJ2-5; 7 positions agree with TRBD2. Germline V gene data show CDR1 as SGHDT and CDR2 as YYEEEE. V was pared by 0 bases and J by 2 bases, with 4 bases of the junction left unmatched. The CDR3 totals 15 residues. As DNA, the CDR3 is TGTGCCAGCAGCTTGGCCGGGACTAATCAAGAGACCCAGTACTTC. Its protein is CASSLAGTNQETQYF.

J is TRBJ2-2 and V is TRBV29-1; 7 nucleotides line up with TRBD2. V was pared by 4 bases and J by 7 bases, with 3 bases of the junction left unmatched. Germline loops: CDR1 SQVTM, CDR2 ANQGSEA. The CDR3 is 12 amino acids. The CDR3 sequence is CSVGEGGGELFF. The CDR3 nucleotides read TGCAGCGTTGGGGAGGGAGGCGGGGAGCTGTTTTTT.

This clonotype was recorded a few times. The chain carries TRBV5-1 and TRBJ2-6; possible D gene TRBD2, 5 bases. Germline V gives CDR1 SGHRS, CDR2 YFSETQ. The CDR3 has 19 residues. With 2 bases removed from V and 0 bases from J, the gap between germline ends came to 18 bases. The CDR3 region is CASSLPVPSTNSGANVLTF. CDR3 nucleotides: TGCGCCAGCAGCTTACCAGTCCCTAGCACCAACTCTGGGGCCAACGTCCTGACTTTC.

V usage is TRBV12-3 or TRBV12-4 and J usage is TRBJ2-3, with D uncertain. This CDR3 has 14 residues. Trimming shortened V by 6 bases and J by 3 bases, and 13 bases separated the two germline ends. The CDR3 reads CASRDGTTTDTQYF. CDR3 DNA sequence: TGTGCCAGCAGAGACGGAACCACAACAGATACGCAGTATTTT.

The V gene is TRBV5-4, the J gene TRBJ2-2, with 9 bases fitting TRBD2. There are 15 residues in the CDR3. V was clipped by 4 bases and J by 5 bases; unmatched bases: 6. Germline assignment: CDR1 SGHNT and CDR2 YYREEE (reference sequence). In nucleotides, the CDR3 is TGTGCCAGCAGCACACTGACTAGCGGTACCGGGGAGCTGTTTTTT. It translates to CASSTLTSGTGELFF.